These 3 T cell receptor beta chains were all obtained from the same sample, sequenced in a study of shared clonotypes between healthy human individuals. Assay: immunoSEQ multiplex PCR; the TCRdb copy retains only in-frame clones and omits some. The sample has about 1.1 million clones, around 77% seen once. The sample comprised memory CD4+ T cells from PBMCs. Subset given: CD45RA-negative fraction. These receptors were obtained from a man aged 18 to 30 in good health. Some clones in this sample may be carry-over from other donors' samples.

The rearrangement joins TRBV5-4 to TRBJ2-1; 7 positions match TRBD2. Germline CDR1 reads SGHNT; CDR2 reads YYREEE (reference sequence). CDR3 length equals 15 residues. V trimming: 0 bases; J trimming: 3 bases; junction bases outside the gene matches: 3. The CDR3 DNA reads as TGTGCCAGCAGCTTGGCGGCGGGGGTCTACAATGAGCAGTTCTTC. Residues: CASSLAAGVYNEQFF.

In its sample, this clone was seen a few times. This sequence joins TRBV21-1 and TRBJ1-5. TRBV21-1 corresponds to a pseudogene. The CDR3 extends over 12 amino acids. The CDR3 protein is CASSGENQPQHF. The CDR3 DNA sequence: TGTGCCAGCAGCGGCGAAAATCAGCCCCAGCATTTT.

In its sample, this clone was seen a few times. The chain is built from TRBV5-5 and TRBJ1-3, with D possibly matching TRBD1 (6 bases). Trimming removed 0 bases at V and 4 bases at J, with 11 bases between. This CDR3 spans 15 amino acids. Germline lookup yields CDR1 SGHKS and CDR2 YYEKEE (reference sequence). The CDR3 loop reads CASSLGPGDGNTIYF. The CDR3 DNA reads TGTGCCAGCAGCTTGGGCCCAGGGGACGGAAACACCATATATTTT.